The entry below gives a single TCR beta chain sequence along with its context. The sample belongs to a study of blood T cell repertoires in COVID-19. Trimming took 5 bases from V and 0 from J; bases not matched to a gene: 5. The CDR3 consists of 16 residues. Germline CDR1 and CDR2: KGHDR and SFDVKD. Per the original methods: Nucleated cell number was recorded as an estimate derived from reference gene primer amplification. Some clones are missing from TCRdb's copy, which holds only in-frame ones; the method was immunoSEQ multiplex PCR. V and J calls and clone size are copied from that table; D and trimming were computed from the DNA. This sample has 50,000 to 60,000 clones; around 87% occur once, and the top ten carry 7.4%.

The J gene is TRBJ2-3, the V gene TRBV24-1; 9 positions match TRBD2. This clonotype was obtained from a human donor with active COVID-19. The donor label of this sample is uncertain. The sample was peripheral blood. The CDR3 reads CATSGSSGTSTDTQYF. The CDR3 coding sequence is TGTGCCACCAGTGGCTCTAGCGGGACTAGCACAGATACGCAGTATTTT.